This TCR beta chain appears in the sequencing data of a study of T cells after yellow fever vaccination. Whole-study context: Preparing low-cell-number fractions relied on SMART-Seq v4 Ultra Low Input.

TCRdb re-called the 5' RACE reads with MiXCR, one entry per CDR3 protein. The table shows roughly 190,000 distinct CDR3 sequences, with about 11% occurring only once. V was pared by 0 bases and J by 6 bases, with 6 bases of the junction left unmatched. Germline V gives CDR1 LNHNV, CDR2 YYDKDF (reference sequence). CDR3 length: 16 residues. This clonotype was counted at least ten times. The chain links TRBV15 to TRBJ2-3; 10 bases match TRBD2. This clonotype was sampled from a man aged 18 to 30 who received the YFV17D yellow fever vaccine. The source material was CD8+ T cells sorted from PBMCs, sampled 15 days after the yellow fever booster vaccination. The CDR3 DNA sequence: TGTGCCACCAGCAGAGATCTCTCTAGCGGGGGTGATACGCAGTATTTT. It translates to CATSRDLSSGGDTQYF.